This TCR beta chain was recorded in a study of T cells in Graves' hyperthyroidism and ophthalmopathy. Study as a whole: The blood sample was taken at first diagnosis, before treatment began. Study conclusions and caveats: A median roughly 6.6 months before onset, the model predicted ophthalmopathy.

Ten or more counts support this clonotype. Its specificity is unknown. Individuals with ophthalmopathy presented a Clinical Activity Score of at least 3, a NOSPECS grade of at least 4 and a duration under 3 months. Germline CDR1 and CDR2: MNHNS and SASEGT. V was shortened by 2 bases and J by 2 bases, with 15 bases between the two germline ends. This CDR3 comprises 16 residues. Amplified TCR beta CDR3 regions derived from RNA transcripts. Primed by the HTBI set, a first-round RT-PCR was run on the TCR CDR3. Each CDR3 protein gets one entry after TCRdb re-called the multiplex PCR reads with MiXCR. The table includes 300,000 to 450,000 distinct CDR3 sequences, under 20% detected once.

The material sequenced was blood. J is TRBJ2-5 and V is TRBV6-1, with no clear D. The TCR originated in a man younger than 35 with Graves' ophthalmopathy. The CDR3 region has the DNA TGTGCCAGCAGTGAACACCTTTTGGAGAGGCAAGAGACCCAGTACTTC. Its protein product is CASSEHLLERQETQYF.